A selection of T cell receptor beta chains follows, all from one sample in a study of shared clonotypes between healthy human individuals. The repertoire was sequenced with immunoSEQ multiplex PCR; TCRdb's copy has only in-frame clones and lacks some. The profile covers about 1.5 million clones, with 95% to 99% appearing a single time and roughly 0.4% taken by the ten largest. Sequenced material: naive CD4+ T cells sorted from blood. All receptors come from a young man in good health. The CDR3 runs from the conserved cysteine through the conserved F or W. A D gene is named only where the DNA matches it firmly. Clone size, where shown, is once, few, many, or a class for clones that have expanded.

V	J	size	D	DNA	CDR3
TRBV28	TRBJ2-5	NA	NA	TGTGCCAGCAGCGTCGAACTGCTGGAAGGAGAGACCCAGTACTTC	CASSVELLEGETQYF
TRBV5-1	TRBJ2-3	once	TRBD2	TGCGCCAGCAGCCTCTCCCTAGCGGGTTTTAGCACAGATACGCAGTATTTT	CASSLSLAGFSTDTQYF
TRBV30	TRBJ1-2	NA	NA	TGTGCCTGCCCCTCCGGCTATGGCTACACCTTC	CACPSGYGYTF
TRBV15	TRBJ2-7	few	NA	TGTGCCACCAGCAGACCGAACTACGAGCAGTACTTC	CATSRPNYEQYF
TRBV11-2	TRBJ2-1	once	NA	TGTGCCAGCAGCTTAGCCCCCTTTAACAATGAGCAGTTCTTC	CASSLAPFNNEQFF
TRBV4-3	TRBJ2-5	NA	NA	TGCGCCAGCAGCCTCACTAGAAGCGGAGAGACCCAGTACTTC	CASSLTRSGETQYF
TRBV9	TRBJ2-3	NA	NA	TGTGCCAGCAGCCGTAACGCAGATACGCAGTATTTT	CASSRNADTQYF
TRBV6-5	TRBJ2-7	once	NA	TGTGCCAGCAGTTACTCCCGTGGCGGGAACTACGAGCAGTACTTC	CASSYSRGGNYEQYF
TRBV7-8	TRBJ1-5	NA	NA	TGTGCCAGCAACGATTATAGCAATCAGCCCCAGCATTTT	CASNDYSNQPQHF
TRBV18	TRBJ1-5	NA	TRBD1	TGTGCCAGCTCACCAAAGACAGGGCCAGGTCAGCCCCAGCATTTT	CASSPKTGPGQPQHF
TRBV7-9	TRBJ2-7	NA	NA	TGTGCCAGCAGCTTATCAACCCCGTTCTACGAGCAGTACTTC	CASSLSTPFYEQYF
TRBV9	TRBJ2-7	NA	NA	TGTGCCAGCAGCGTAGCTTGGGGGGGCGCCTACGAGCAGTACTTC	CASSVAWGGAYEQYF
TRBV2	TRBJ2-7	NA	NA	TGTGCCAGCAGTGAACTGTGGTCCACCTACGAGCAGTACTTC	CASSELWSTYEQYF
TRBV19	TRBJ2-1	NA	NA	TGTGCCAGTATTTCCACGCACAATGAGCAGTTCTTC	CASISTHNEQFF
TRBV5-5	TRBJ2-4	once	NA	TGTGCCAGCAGCTTGTTTGGGTTTGCCAAAAACATTCAGTACTTC	CASSLFGFAKNIQYF
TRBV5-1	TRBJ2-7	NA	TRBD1	TGCGCCAGCAGCTTACAGGGGCAAGACGAGCAGTACTTC	CASSLQGQDEQYF
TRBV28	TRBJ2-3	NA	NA	TGTGCCAGCAGCCTCGAGCGGAGGACAGATACGCAGTATTTT	CASSLERRTDTQYF
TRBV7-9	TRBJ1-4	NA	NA	TGTGCCAGCAGCTTGGCTCAACGGGATAATGAAAAACTGTTTTTT	CASSLAQRDNEKLFF
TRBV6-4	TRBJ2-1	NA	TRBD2	TGTGCCAGCAGTATAGCGGGAGGGGGTGGCGATGAGCAGTTCTTC	CASSIAGGGGDEQFF
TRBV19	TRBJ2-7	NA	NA	TGTGCCAGTAGAAGAGGGTACGAGCAGTACTTC	CASRRGYEQYF
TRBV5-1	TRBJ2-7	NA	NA	TGCGCCAGCAGTTTGTCCACAACCGCGTACGAGCAGTACTTC	CASSLSTTAYEQYF
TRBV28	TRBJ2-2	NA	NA	TGTGCCAGCAGTTTCTCGGGGTTATACGGGGAGCTGTTTTTT	CASSFSGLYGELFF
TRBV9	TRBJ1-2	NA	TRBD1	TGTGCCAGCAGCTCATATCTCCGGGACAGGGCTGACTATGGCTACACCTTC	CASSSYLRDRADYGYTF
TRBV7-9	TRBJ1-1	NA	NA	TGTGCCAGCAGCTTAGGTTGGGGGTACACTGAAGCTTTCTTT	CASSLGWGYTEAFF
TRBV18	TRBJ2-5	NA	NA	TGTGCCAGCTCAGCCACCCCTCCCAGCGGTAAAGAGACCCAGTACTTC	CASSATPPSGKETQYF
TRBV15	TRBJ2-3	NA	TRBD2	TGTGCCACCAGCAGAGACACGACTAGCGAACAGTATTTT	CATSRDTTSEQYF
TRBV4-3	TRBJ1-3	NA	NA	TGCGCCAGCAGCCAAGCTGCGGTGGCATCTGGAAACACCATATATTTT	CASSQAAVASGNTIYF
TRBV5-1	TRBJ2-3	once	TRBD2	TGCGCCAGCAGCTTCGAGATAGCGGGAACCACAGATACGCAGTATTTT	CASSFEIAGTTDTQYF
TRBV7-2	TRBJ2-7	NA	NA	TGTGCCAGCAGCTTAGCGGGAGTTAACGAGCAGTACTTC	CASSLAGVNEQYF
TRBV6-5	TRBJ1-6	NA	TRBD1	TGTGCCAGCTCCAGTCGGGACAGCTCAAACTCACCCCTCCACTTT	CASSSRDSSNSPLHF
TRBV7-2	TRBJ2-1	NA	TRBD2	TGTGCCAGCAGCTTAATCGGACTAGCGGGAGCCAATGAGCAGTTCTTC	CASSLIGLAGANEQFF
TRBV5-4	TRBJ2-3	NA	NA	TGTGCCAGCAGCTCGGGACGGATAGGGAAAGGGGGCACAGATACGCAGTATTTT	CASSSGRIGKGGTDTQYF
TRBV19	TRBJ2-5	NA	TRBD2	TGTGCCAGTAGTATAGGGCGGGAGGAGAAAGAGACCCAGTACTTC	CASSIGREEKETQYF
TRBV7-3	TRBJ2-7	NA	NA	TGTGCCAGCAGCCCGGGATACTGGTCCTACGAGCAGTACTTC	CASSPGYWSYEQYF